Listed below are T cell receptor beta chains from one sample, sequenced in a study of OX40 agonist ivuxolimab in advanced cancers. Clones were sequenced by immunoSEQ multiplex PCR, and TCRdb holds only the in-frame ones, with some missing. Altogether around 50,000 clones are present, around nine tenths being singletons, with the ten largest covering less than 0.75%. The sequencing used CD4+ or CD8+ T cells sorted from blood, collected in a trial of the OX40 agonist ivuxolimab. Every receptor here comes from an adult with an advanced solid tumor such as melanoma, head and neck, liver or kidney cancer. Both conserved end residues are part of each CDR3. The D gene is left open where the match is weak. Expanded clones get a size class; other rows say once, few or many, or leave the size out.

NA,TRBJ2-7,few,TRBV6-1,CASSVYNYEQYF,TGTGCCAGCAGTGTTTACAACTACGAGCAGTACTTC
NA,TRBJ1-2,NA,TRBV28,CASSPTVIGYTF,TGTGCCAGCAGTCCCACGGTTATAGGTTACACCTTC
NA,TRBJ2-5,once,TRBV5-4,CASSLGLFQETQYF,TGTGCCAGCAGCTTGGGACTATTTCAAGAGACCCAGTACTTC
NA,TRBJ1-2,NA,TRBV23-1,CASSHPQESDYGYTF,TGCGCCAGCAGCCATCCACAGGAGAGCGACTATGGCTACACCTTC
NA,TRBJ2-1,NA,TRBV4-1,CASSQDREMGQFF,TGCGCCAGCAGCCAAGATAGGGAAATGGGGCAGTTCTTC
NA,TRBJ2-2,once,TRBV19,CASSISRDTGELFF,TGTGCCAGTAGCATCAGTCGGGACACCGGGGAGCTGTTTTTT
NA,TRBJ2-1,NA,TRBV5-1,CASRLGREKNEQFF,TGCGCCAGCAGGCTGGGACGGGAAAAAAATGAGCAGTTCTTC
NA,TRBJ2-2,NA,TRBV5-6,CASSWEEEGGELFF,TGTGCCAGCAGCTGGGAGGAAGAGGGCGGGGAGCTGTTTTTT
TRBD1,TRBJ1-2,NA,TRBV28,CASGTGGLVDGYTF,TGTGCCAGCGGAACAGGGGGCCTGGTGGATGGCTACACCTTC
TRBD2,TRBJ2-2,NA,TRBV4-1,CASSQAGTSGSLYTGELFF,TGCGCCAGCAGCCAAGCCGGGACTAGCGGGAGTCTGTACACCGGGGAGCTGTTTTTT
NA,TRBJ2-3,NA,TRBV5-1,CASSLSGGDTQYF,TGCGCCAGCAGCTTATCAGGAGGTGATACGCAGTATTTT
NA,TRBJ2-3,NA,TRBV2,CASSDSKSTDTQYF,TGTGCCAGCAGCGACTCTAAAAGCACAGATACGCAGTATTTT
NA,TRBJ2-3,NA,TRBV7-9,CASSLAGLARADTQYF,TGTGCCAGCAGCTTAGCGGGGCTTGCCCGGGCAGATACGCAGTATTTT
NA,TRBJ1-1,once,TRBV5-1,CASSPNYAGTEAFF,TGCGCCAGCAGCCCGAATTACGCGGGCACTGAAGCTTTCTTT
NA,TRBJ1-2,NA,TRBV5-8,CASSLNLGGYTF,TGTGCCAGCAGCTTGAACCTGGGCGGCTACACCTTC
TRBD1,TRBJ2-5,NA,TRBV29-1,CSVGGTGQETQYF,TGCAGCGTGGGTGGGACAGGGCAAGAGACCCAGTACTTC
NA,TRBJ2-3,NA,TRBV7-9,CASSFEGSGAGQYF,TGTGCCAGCAGCTTTGAGGGTAGCGGTGCCGGGCAGTATTTT
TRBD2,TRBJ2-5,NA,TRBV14,CASSRGTSGKETQYF,TGTGCCAGCAGCCGGGGGACTAGCGGGAAAGAGACCCAGTACTTC
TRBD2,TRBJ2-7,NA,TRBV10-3,CAISDPGRGDEQYF,TGTGCCATCAGTGACCCGGGGAGGGGCGACGAGCAGTACTTC
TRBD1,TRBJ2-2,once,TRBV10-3,CATRQGANTGELFF,TGTGCCACCAGACAGGGGGCGAACACCGGGGAGCTGTTTTTT
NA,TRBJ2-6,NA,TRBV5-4,CASSSGPFSGANVLTF,TGTGCCAGCAGCTCCGGGCCGTTCTCTGGGGCCAACGTCCTGACTTTC
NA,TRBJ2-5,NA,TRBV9,CASSAQGPWGPQYF,TGTGCCAGCAGCGCACAGGGTCCCTGGGGCCCCCAGTACTTC
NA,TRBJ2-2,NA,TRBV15,CATSRDWTSGELFF,TGTGCCACCAGCAGAGATTGGACTTCTGGGGAGCTGTTTTTT
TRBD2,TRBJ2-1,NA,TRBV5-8,CASRRPGLVYNEQFF,TGTGCCAGCAGGCGGCCGGGACTAGTATACAATGAGCAGTTCTTC
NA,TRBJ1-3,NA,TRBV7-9,CAREPQAGNTIYF,TGTGCCAGAGAACCTCAGGCTGGAAACACCATATATTTT
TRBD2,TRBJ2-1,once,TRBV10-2,CASSESGGINEQFF,TGCGCCAGCAGTGAGTCGGGGGGGATCAATGAGCAGTTCTTC
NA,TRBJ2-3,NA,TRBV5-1,CASSPRRVAGTDTQYF,TGCGCCAGCAGCCCCCGAAGGGTAGCGGGCACAGATACGCAGTATTTT
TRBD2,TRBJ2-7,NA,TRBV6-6,CASSYLGTSGRAEQYF,TGTGCCAGCAGTTACCTAGGGACTAGCGGGAGGGCGGAGCAGTACTTC
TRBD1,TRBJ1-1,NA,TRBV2,CASSDNRGGGTEAFF,TGTGCCAGCAGTGATAACAGGGGCGGGGGCACTGAAGCTTTCTTT
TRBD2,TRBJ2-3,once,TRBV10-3,CAISATSGTRDTQYF,TGTGCCATCAGTGCGACTAGCGGGACCCGAGATACGCAGTATTTT
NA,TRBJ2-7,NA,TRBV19,CASSIGLSYEQYF,TGTGCCAGTAGTATCGGTCTCTCCTACGAGCAGTACTTC
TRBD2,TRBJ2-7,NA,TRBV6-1,CASSETTSGYGQYF,TGTGCCAGCAGTGAAACCACTAGCGGCTACGGGCAGTACTTC
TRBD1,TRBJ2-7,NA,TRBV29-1,CSVRTGGRTYEQYF,TGCAGCGTCAGGACAGGGGGGCGCACCTACGAGCAGTACTTC
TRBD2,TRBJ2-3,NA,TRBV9,CASSVVPSGIGDTQYF,TGTGCCAGCAGCGTAGTCCCTAGCGGGATTGGGGATACGCAGTATTTT
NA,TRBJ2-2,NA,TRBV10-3,CAIRDDTNTGELFF,TGTGCCATCCGGGACGACACGAACACCGGGGAGCTGTTTTTT
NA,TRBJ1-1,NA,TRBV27,CASSLGRLNTEAFF,TGTGCCAGCAGTTTAGGACGGTTGAACACTGAAGCTTTCTTT
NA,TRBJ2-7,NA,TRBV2,CASRWGGATYEQYF,TGTGCCAGCAGGTGGGGGGGCGCAACCTACGAGCAGTACTTC
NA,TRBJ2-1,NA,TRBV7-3,CASSFGTPHLTYNEQFF,TGTGCCAGCAGCTTTGGTACCCCGCACCTCACCTACAATGAGCAGTTCTTC
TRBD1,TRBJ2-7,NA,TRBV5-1,CASSWAGTGSYEQYF,TGCGCCAGCAGCTGGGCCGGGACAGGGTCCTACGAGCAGTACTTC
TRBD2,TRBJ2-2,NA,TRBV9,CASSVAGGPNGELFF,TGTGCCAGCAGCGTAGCGGGAGGGCCGAACGGGGAGCTGTTTTTT
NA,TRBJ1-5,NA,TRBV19,CASSIWGNNQPQHF,TGTGCCAGTAGCATATGGGGGAACAATCAGCCCCAGCATTTT
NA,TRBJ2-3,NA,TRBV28,CASTSPALLTDTQYF,TGTGCCAGCACTTCTCCGGCCCTTCTCACAGATACGCAGTATTTT
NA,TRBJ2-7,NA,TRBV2,CASYPGENSYEQYF,TGTGCCAGCTACCCAGGCGAGAATTCCTACGAGCAGTACTTC
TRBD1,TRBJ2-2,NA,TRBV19,CASIKQGANTGELFF,TGTGCCAGTATAAAACAGGGGGCGAACACCGGGGAGCTGTTTTTT
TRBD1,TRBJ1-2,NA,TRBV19,CASSTLQGAGGYTF,TGTGCCAGTAGTACACTACAGGGGGCAGGGGGCTACACCTTC
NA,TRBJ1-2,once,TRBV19,CASSSTHYGRTYGYTF,TGTGCCAGTAGTTCAACCCATTATGGCAGGACCTATGGCTACACCTTC
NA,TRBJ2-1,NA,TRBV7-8,CACSSYNEQFF,TGTGCGTGTAGCTCCTACAATGAGCAGTTCTTC
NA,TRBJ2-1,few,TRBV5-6,CASSRPTGREQFF,TGTGCCAGCAGCAGGCCGACAGGGAGGGAGCAGTTCTTC
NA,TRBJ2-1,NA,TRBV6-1,CASRKLQGDEQFF,TGTGCCAGCAGGAAACTCCAGGGAGATGAGCAGTTCTTC
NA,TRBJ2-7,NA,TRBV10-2,CASRASPAEQYF,TGCGCCAGCAGAGCCTCACCGGCCGAGCAGTACTTC
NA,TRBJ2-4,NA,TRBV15,CATSRGPGGAKNIQYF,TGTGCCACCAGCAGAGGTCCCGGCGGGGCCAAAAACATTCAGTACTTC
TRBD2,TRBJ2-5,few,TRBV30,CAWSVAGGLGTQYF,TGTGCCTGGAGTGTGGCGGGAGGGCTTGGGACCCAGTACTTC
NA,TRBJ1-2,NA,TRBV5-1,CASREGSSNYGYTF,TGCGCCAGCAGGGAGGGCAGTTCTAACTATGGCTACACCTTC
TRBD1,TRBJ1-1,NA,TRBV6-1,CASSEGQAMRAFF,TGTGCCAGCAGTGAGGGACAGGCCATGAGAGCTTTCTTT
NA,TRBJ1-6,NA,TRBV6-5,CASSRTGTYNSPLHF,TGTGCCAGCAGTCGGACCGGGACTTATAATTCACCCCTCCACTTT